This T cell receptor beta chain was recovered during a study of cytomegalovirus exposure and HLA in healthy donors. Study conclusions and caveats: The CMV antigen specificity of a few CMV-associated chains was confirmed through in vitro analysis. According to a later analysis, most TCR beta chains associated with CMV appeared HLA-restricted. Follow-up analysis seemed to connect common viral pathogens with several of the most significant clusters identified.

Germline V gene lookup returns CDR1 SNHLY and CDR2 FYNNEI. The CDR3 contains 15 residues. V lost 4 bases and J lost 1, with 12 bases in between. Primers for the PCR totalled 60 Vbeta and 13 Jbeta. Repertoires were generated with immunoSEQ multiplex PCR, while TCRdb's copy carries only in-frame clones and drops some. The sample includes around 130,000 clones, under 70% seen only once; the top ten take about 1.5%. Healthy bone marrow donors made up the donor group. In this sample, this clone turned up a few times. What it binds is not known. The chain combines TRBV2 with TRBJ2-3; perhaps TRBD2 as D (6 bases). The receptor was isolated from a man younger than 35 in good health and CMV-seronegative. The material sequenced was PBMCs. The CDR3 DNA reads as TGTGCCAGCAGTGCGAGGCGGGGTCGCACAGATACGCAGTATTTT. Protein sequence: CASSARRGRTDTQYF. The variable domain in full, completed from reference TRBV2 and TRBJ2-3, reads EPEVTQTPSHQVTQMGQEVILRCVPISNHLYFYWYRQILGQKVEFLVSFYNNEISEKSEIFDDQFSVERPDGSNFTLKIRSTKLEDSAMYFCASSARRGRTDTQYFGPGTRLTVL.